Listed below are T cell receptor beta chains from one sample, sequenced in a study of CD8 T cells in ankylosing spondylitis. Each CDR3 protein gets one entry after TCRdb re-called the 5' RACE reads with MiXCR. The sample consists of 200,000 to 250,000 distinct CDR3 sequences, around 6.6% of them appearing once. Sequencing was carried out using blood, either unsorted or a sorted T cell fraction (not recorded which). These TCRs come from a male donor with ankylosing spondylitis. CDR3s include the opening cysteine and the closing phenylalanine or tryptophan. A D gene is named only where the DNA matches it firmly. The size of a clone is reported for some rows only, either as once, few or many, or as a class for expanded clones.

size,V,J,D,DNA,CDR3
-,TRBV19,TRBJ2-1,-,TGTGCCAGTAGTGCCCGGGACGGCTACAATGAGCAGTTCTTC,CASSARDGYNEQFF
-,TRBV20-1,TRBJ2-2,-,TGCAGTGCTAGGGAGAGGGGAGGTAACACCGGGGAGCTGTTTTTT,CSARERGGNTGELFF
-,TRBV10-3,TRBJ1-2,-,TGTGCCATCAGTGGACAGGACCTTAACTATGGCTACACCTTC,CAISGQDLNYGYTF
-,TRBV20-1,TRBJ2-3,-,TGCAGTGCTAGAGTTCCTCCAGATACGCAGTATTTT,CSARVPPDTQYF
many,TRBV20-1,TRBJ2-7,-,TGCAGTGCTACTAGCGTAAGCTCCTACGAGCAGTACTTC,CSATSVSSYEQYF
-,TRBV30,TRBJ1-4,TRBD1,TGTGCCTGGAGTAACCGGGACAGAATAAATGAAAAACTGTTTTTT,CAWSNRDRINEKLFF
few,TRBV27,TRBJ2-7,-,TGTGCCAGCAGACGGGCAGGGAGATTCTACGAGCAGTACTTC,CASRRAGRFYEQYF
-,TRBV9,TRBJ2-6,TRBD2,TGTGCCAGCAGCGCCGGGACTAGCGGGGGGCAAAGCTCTGGGGCCAACGTCCTGACTTTC,CASSAGTSGGQSSGANVLTF
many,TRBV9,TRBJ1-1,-,TGTGCCAGCAGCGTGGCAGGGAAGGGACCTGAAGCTTTCTTT,CASSVAGKGPEAFF
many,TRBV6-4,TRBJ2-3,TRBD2,TGTGCCAGCAGCCAACTATCCCTCACCCCGGGACTAGCGGGAGCAGATACGCAGTATTTT,CASSQLSLTPGLAGADTQYF
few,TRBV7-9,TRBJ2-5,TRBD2,TGTGCCAGCAGCTCGAGACTAGCGGGAGTTCAAGAGACCCAGTACTTC,CASSSRLAGVQETQYF
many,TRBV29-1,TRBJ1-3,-,TGCAGCGTTGTTGGGGGGATCGGAAACACCATATATTTT,CSVVGGIGNTIYF
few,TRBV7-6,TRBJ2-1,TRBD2,TGTGCCAGCAGCTTTAGCGGGGGGGGTTACAATGAGCAGTTCTTC,CASSFSGGGYNEQFF
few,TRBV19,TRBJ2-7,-,TGTGCCAGTAGTATGCGGGAATCCCTTGACGAGCAGTACTTC,CASSMRESLDEQYF
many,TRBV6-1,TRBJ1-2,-,TGTGCCAGCAGTGATTATGGGACGAATCCCATCTATGGCTACACCTTC,CASSDYGTNPIYGYTF
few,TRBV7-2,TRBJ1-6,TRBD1,TGTGCCAGCAGCTTACGGCGGGGGACAGGGGTTAATTCACCCCTCCACTTT,CASSLRRGTGVNSPLHF
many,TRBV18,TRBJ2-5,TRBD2,TGTGCCAGCTCCCAGCGGGGTCAAGAGACCCAGTACTTC,CASSQRGQETQYF
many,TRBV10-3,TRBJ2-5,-,TGTGCCATCAGTCCCTTGTTAGCCAGAAACAAAGAGACCCAGTACTTC,CAISPLLARNKETQYF
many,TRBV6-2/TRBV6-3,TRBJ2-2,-,TGTGCCGGAGGACCCCTCGGCGGGGAGCTGTTTTTT,CAGGPLGGELFF
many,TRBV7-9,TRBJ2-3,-,TGTGCCAGCAGCCCCGAGGGGGGAAGCACAGATACGCAGTATTTT,CASSPEGGSTDTQYF
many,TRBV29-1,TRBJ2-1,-,TGCAGCGTTCTTCGTGTTGGTGAGCAGTTCTTC,CSVLRVGEQFF
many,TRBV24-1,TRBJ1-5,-,TGTGCCACCAGTGCCCCGGGGGGCAATCAGCCCCAGCATTTT,CATSAPGGNQPQHF
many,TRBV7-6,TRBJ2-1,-,TGTGCCAGCAGCTTAGCAGGTCTCTCCAATGAGCAGTTCTTC,CASSLAGLSNEQFF
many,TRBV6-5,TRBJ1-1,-,TGTGCCAGCAGTTACTCACGCAGGCAGAACACTGAAGCTTTCTTT,CASSYSRRQNTEAFF
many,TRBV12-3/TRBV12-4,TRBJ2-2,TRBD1,TGTGCCAGCAGTCAGACAGGGGCCGGGGAGCTGTTTTTT,CASSQTGAGELFF
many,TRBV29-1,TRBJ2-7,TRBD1,TGCAGCGTTACAGGGGGCTACGAGCAGTACTTC,CSVTGGYEQYF
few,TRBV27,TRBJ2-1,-,TGTGCCAGCAGTGGGTACCTGGATGAGCAGTTCTTC,CASSGYLDEQFF
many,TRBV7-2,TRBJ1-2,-,TGTGCCAGCAGCTTAGACACCTTACTCAACTATGGCTACACCTTC,CASSLDTLLNYGYTF
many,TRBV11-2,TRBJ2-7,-,TGTGCCAGCAGCTTAGATCCGAGCTCCTACGAGCAGTACTTC,CASSLDPSSYEQYF
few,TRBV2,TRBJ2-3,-,TGTGCCAGCAGTGAATGGGCACCCACAGATACGCAGTATTTT,CASSEWAPTDTQYF
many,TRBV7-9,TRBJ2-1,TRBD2,TGTGCCAGCAGTCGGCGGGAGTTTGGTGAGCAGTTCTTC,CASSRREFGEQFF
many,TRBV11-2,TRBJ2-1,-,TGTGCCAGCAGCTTTGGTATATCCTATGAGCAGTTCTTC,CASSFGISYEQFF
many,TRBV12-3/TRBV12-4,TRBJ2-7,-,TGTGCCAGCAGTTTGGGACTTGGCGGATCCTACGAGCAGTACTTC,CASSLGLGGSYEQYF
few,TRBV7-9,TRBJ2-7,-,TGTGCCAGCAGCTGGAGGGAGGCGGTTTACGAGCAGTACTTC,CASSWREAVYEQYF
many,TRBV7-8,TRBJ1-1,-,TGTGCCAGCAGCACACTCCCGGGACCGCCGAACACTGAAGCTTTCTTT,CASSTLPGPPNTEAFF
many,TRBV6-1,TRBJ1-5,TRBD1,TGTGCCAGCAGCCCGTCGACAGGGGAACGCAATCAGCCCCAGCATTTT,CASSPSTGERNQPQHF
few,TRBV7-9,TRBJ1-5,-,TGTGCCAGCAGGGCAGGGGACAATCAGCCCCAGCATTTT,CASRAGDNQPQHF
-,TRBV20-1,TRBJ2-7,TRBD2,TGCAGTGGTCTACTAGCGGGAGAGGCCTACGAGCAGTACTTC,CSGLLAGEAYEQYF
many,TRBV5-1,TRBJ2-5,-,TGCGCCAGCAGCTTCGGCAGGGAAGAGACCCAGTACTTC,CASSFGREETQYF
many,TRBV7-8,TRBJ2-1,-,TGTGCCAGCAGCTTCCCAGGCCTCGCCTCCGATGAGCAGTTCTTC,CASSFPGLASDEQFF
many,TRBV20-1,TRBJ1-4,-,TGCAGTGCCCAGTTAACTCAGGCTTATGAAAAACTGTTTTTT,CSAQLTQAYEKLFF
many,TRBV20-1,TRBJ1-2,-,TGCAGTGCTAGAGATAGAGGGGACTCCTATGGCTACACCTTC,CSARDRGDSYGYTF
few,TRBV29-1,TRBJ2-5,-,TGCAGCGTTGACGAGGGGGAGCGAGAGACCCAGTACTTC,CSVDEGERETQYF
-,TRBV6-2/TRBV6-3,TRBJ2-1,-,TGTGCCAGCAGTTGGGGAGGTAATGAGCAGTTCTTC,CASSWGGNEQFF
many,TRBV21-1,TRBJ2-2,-,TGTGCCAGCAGCAGGACAGGGGATAACACCGGGGAGCTGTTTTTT,CASSRTGDNTGELFF
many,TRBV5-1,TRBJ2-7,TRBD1,TGCGCCAGCAGTCTCGGACAGGGGCACGAGCAGTACTTC,CASSLGQGHEQYF
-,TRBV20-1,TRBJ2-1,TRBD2,TGCTGTGCTAGACCTAGCGGGAGCTCCTACAATGAGCAGTTCTTC,CCARPSGSSYNEQFF
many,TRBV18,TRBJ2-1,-,TGTGCCAGCTCACCAACTGACAGTCACTACAATGAGCAGTTCTTC,CASSPTDSHYNEQFF